One and the same sample provided the 17 T cell receptor beta chains below, sequenced in a study of blood T cells in healthy people across ages. Alongside a J-beta primer mix, a sample-barcoded 5' primer served in a second PCR lasting 7 to 11 cycles. One entry per CDR3 protein results from TCRdb running MiXCR on the 5' RACE reads. The sample consists of roughly 2 million distinct CDR3 sequences, just under 50% of them appearing once. Specimen: blood. These receptors all come from a middle-aged woman in good health.

CDR3 nucleotide sequence: TGTGCCACCAGTGAACCTCACGGACAGGGCCGGAATGAGCAGTTCTTC. It is translated as CATSEPHGQGRNEQFF. The rearrangement joins TRBV24-1 to TRBJ2-1; 8 bases agree with TRBD1. V shed 4 bases, J shed 7 bases, and the junction held 11 bases outside the gene matches. This CDR3 has 16 amino acids. CDR1 is KGHDR, CDR2 SFDVKD, per germline.

The CDR3: CASSQVGRDYGYTF. In nucleotides, the CDR3 is TGTGCCAGCAGCCAAGTGGGGCGTGACTATGGCTACACCTTC. The rearrangement uses TRBV3-1 and TRBJ1-2, with a possible D match to TRBD1 (5 bases). The germline V gene has CDR1 LGHDT and CDR2 YNNKEL (reference sequence). V was clipped by 1 base and J by 3 bases, with 9 bases between them. The CDR3 contains 14 residues.

The genes are TRBV6-2 or TRBV6-3 and TRBJ2-6, with unresolved D. CDR1 is MNHEY and CDR2 is SVGEGT in the germline V gene. The CDR3 runs 15 residues. The V and J ends lost 7 bases and 0 bases respectively, with 10 bases between them. CDR3: CASNQMGSGANVLTF. The CDR3 DNA reads TGTGCCAGCAATCAAATGGGCTCTGGGGCCAACGTCCTGACTTTC.

The V call is TRBV7-2, the J call TRBJ2-5, with D perhaps matching TRBD1 or TRBD2 (5 bases each). Trimming removed 5 bases at V and 11 bases at J, with 15 bases between. CDR1 is SGHTA, CDR2 FQGNSA, per germline. CDR3 length equals 12 residues. The CDR3 is CASSRGYNEQYF. CDR3 DNA: TGTGCCAGCAGCCGGGGCTACAATGAGCAGTACTTC.

This clonotype has only a few counts. CDR3 residues: CASSPLLVDQPYF. The CDR3 DNA reads as TGCGCCAGCAGCCCCCTCCTGGTGGACCAACCGTATTTT. This rearrangement joins TRBV4-1 to TRBJ2-3; D gene uncertain. Germline loops: CDR1 MGHRA, CDR2 YSYEKL. CDR3 length: 13 residues. V was pared by 4 bases and J by 14 bases, with 19 bases between.

The chain is built from TRBV12-3 or TRBV12-4 and TRBJ2-7, with D possibly matching TRBD1 (6 bases). CDR3 length equals 15 residues. V was trimmed by 3 bases and J by 2 bases, leaving 14 bases between them. The CDR3 region is CASSLASGAPYEQYF. The CDR3 DNA reads TGTGCCAGCAGTTTGGCGTCAGGGGCTCCCTACGAGCAGTACTTC.

This clonotype appeared a few times. The chain joins TRBV6-6 to TRBJ2-7, with 8 bases identical to TRBD2. Trimming removed 7 bases from V and 0 bases from J; junction bases left unmatched: 8. There are 15 residues in the CDR3. Germline V gives CDR1 MNHNY, CDR2 SVGAGI (reference sequence). This chain's CDR3 is CASMSERGTSYEQYF. The CDR3, as DNA: TGTGCCAGCATGTCCGAGCGGGGGACCTCCTACGAGCAGTACTTC.

The CDR3 reads CASSSQRSRCEQYF. For the CDR3, the DNA is TGTGCCAGCAGTTCCCAAAGATCCCGCTGCGAGCAGTACTTC. This chain joins TRBV12-3 or TRBV12-4 and TRBJ2-7, with D unclear. The CDR3 runs 14 residues. V lost 4 bases and J lost 6, with 16 bases in between.

This clonotype was seen many times. The rearrangement links TRBV20-1 to TRBJ1-2; 10 bases agree with TRBD1. The germline CDR1 and CDR2 sequences are DFQATT and SNEGSKA (reference sequence). CDR3 length: 15 residues. Trimming cost V 5 bases and J 8 bases; bases outside gene matches: 14. Written as DNA, the CDR3 is TGCAGTGCTTCAACCGGGACAGGGGCTTTGGGAGGCTACACCTTC. Amino acids: CSASTGTGALGGYTF.

The chain carries TRBV28 and TRBJ2-3, with a tentative D call TRBD1 (5 bases). The CDR3 has 15 amino acids. From germline, CDR1 is MDHEN and CDR2 SYDVKM. V lost 6 bases and J lost 3, with 16 bases in between. The CDR3, as DNA: TGTGCCAGCAGCCGGCGCCAGGGTTTAACAGATACGCAGTATTTT. It encodes CASSRRQGLTDTQYF.

This chain links TRBV5-1 with TRBJ2-5, with D hard to call. Trimming shortened V by 0 bases and J by 5 bases, and 5 bases separated the two germline ends. This CDR3 has 12 amino acids. Germline CDR1 is SGHRS and CDR2 is YFSETQ. This CDR3 is CASSLDIETQYF. DNA for the CDR3: TGCGCCAGCAGCTTGGATATCGAGACCCAGTACTTC.

In DNA, the CDR3 is TGCAGTGCTAGAGATCTTGGTGGGGGTTTTGGCTCAGATACGCAGTATTTT. Residues: CSARDLGGGFGSDTQYF. The chain joins TRBV20-1 to TRBJ2-3, with D possibly called TRBD1 or TRBD2 (5 bases each). This CDR3 contains 17 residues. CDR1 is DFQATT and CDR2 is SNEGSKA in the germline V gene (reference sequence). V gave up 0 bases and J gave up 4 bases, with 20 bases separating them.

This clonotype was observed a few times. This chain connects TRBV11-2 to TRBJ2-5, with unresolved D. Trimming stripped 1 base from V and 1 base from J, with 13 bases between. Germline V gives CDR1 SGHAT, CDR2 FQNNGV. The CDR3 runs 16 residues. The CDR3 DNA sequence: TGTGCCAGCAGCTTAGGCCGGGCCATTACCCAAGAGACCCAGTACTTC. Encoded protein: CASSLGRAITQETQYF. The variable domain in full, with the rest retrieved from reference TRBV11-2 and TRBJ2-5, is EAGVAQSPRYKIIEKRQSVAFWCNPISGHATLYWYQQILGQGPKLLIQFQNNGVVDDSQLPKDRFSAERLKGVDSTLKIQPAKLEDSAVYLCASSLGRAITQETQYFGPGTRLLVL.

Concerning this clonotype itself: The junction departs from germline at one end; a sequencing error may be responsible. This rearrangement joins TRBV12-3 or TRBV12-4 to TRBJ1-5; D may be TRBD1 (5 bases). This CDR3 spans 14 amino acids. The CDR3 DNA is TGTGTCAGCAGTTTACGACAGACCAATCAGCCCCAGCATTTT. Translation: CVSSLRQTNQPQHF.

This chain's CDR3 is CASSHTEGVRGYTF. The CDR3 DNA reads as TGTGCCAGCAGTCATACAGAGGGGGTGCGTGGCTACACCTTC. The chain employs TRBV6-5 and TRBJ1-2; TRBD1 might be the D (6 bases). The ends were cut back, 5 bases at V and 7 bases at J, with 17 bases in the middle. Germline CDR1 is MNHEY and CDR2 is SVGAGI. The CDR3 extends over 14 amino acids.

V gene TRBV12-3 or TRBV12-4 combines with J gene TRBJ1-5; D uncertain. There are 13 residues in the CDR3. Trimming removed 5 bases from V and 4 bases from J, with 9 bases in between. CDR3 in amino acids: CASSVVDNQPQHF. The CDR3 nucleotides read TGTGCCAGCAGTGTAGTTGATAATCAGCCCCAGCATTTT.

The chain has TRBV2 and TRBJ2-1; 12 bases match TRBD2. V lost 8 bases to trimming and J lost 7 bases; unmatched junction nucleotides: 9. This CDR3 has 15 amino acids. CDR1 is SNHLY, CDR2 FYNNEI, per germline. For the CDR3, the DNA is TGTGCCAGCCGGACTAGCGGGACCTGGGGGAATGAGCAGTTCTTC. This encodes CASRTSGTWGNEQFF.